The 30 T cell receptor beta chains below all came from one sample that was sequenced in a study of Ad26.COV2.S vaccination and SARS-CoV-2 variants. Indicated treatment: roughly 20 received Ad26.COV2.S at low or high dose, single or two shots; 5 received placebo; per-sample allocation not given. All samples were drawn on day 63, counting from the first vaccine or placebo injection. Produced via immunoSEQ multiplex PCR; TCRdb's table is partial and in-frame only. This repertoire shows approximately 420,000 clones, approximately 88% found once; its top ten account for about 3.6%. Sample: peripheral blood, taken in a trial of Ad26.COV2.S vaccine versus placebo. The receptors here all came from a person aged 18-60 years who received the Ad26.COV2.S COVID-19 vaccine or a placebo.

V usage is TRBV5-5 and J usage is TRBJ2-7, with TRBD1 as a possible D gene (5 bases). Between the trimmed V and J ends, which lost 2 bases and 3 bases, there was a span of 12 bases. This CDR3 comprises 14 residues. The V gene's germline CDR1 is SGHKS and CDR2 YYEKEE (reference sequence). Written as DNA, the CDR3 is TGTGCCAGCAGCTTCTCCAGGGCGAACTACGAGCAGTACTTC. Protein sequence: CASSFSRANYEQYF.

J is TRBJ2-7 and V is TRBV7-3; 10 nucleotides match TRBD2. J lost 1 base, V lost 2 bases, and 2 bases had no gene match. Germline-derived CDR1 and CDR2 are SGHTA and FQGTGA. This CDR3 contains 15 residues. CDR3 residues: CASSLGLAESYEQYF. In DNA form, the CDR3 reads TGTGCCAGCAGCTTAGGACTAGCGGAGTCCTACGAGCAGTACTTC.

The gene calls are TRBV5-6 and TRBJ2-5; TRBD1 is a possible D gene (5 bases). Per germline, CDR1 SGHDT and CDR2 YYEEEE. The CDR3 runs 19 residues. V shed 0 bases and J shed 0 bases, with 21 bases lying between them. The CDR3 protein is CASSLVADTGEPHQETQYF. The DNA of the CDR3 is TGTGCCAGCAGCTTGGTTGCCGACACAGGCGAACCCCACCAAGAGACCCAGTACTTC.

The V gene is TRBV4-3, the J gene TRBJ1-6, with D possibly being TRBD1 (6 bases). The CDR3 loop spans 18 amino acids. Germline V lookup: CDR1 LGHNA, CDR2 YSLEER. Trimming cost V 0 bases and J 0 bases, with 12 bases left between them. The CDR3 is CASSQDAQGSSYNSPLHF. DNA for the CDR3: TGCGCCAGCAGCCAAGATGCACAGGGAAGCTCCTATAATTCACCCCTCCACTTT.

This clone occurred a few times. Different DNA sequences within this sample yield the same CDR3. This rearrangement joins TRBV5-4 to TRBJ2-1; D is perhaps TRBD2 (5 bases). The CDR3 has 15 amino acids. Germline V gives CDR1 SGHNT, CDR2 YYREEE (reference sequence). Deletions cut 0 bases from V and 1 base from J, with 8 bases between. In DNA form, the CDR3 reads TGTGCCAGCAGCTTGGATAGAGGGTCCTACAATGAGCAGTTCTTC. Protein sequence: CASSLDRGSYNEQFF.

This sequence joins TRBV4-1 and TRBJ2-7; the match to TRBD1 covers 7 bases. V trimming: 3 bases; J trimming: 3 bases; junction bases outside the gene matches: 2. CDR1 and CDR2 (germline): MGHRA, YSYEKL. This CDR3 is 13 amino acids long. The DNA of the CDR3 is TGCGCCAGCAGCCACGACAGGGACTACGAGCAGTACTTC. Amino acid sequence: CASSHDRDYEQYF.

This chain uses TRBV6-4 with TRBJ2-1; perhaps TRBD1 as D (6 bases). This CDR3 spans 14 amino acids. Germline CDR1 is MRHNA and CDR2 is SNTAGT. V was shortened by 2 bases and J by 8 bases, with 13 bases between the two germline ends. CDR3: CASSDGLGGDEQFF. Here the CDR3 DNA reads TGTGCCAGCAGTGACGGCCTTGGGGGCGATGAGCAGTTCTTC.

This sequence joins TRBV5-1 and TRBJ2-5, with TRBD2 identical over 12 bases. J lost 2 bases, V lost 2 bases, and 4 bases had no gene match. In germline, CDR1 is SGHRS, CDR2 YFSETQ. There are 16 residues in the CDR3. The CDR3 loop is CASSFSGLAGQETQYF. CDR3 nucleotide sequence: TGCGCCAGCAGCTTCTCCGGACTAGCGGGACAAGAGACCCAGTACTTC.

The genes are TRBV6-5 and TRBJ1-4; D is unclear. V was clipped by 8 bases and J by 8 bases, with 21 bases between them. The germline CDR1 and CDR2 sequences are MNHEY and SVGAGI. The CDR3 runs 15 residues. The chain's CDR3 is CASGEYTKGGEKLFF. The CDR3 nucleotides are TGTGCCAGCGGGGAGTACACCAAGGGCGGCGAAAAACTGTTTTTT.

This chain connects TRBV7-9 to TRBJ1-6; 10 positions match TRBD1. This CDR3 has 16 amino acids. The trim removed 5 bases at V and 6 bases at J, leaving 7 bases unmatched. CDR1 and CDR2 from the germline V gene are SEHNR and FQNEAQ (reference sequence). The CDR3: CASSPIRDRGNSPLHF. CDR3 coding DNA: TGTGCCAGCAGCCCAATCCGGGACAGGGGTAATTCACCCCTCCACTTT.

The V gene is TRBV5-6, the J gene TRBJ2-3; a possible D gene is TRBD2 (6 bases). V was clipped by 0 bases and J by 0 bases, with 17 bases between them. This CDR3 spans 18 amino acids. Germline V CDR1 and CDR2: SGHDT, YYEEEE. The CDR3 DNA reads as TGTGCCAGCAGCTTGGCCAACTGGCTAGCGTTAAGCACAGATACGCAGTATTTT. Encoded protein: CASSLANWLALSTDTQYF.

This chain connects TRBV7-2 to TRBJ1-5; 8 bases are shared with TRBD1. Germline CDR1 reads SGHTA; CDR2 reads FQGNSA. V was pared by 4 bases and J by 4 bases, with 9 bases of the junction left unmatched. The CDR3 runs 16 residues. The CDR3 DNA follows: TGTGCCAGCAGCTCCCGATTGACAGGGGAGAATCAGCCCCAGCATTTT. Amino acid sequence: CASSSRLTGENQPQHF.

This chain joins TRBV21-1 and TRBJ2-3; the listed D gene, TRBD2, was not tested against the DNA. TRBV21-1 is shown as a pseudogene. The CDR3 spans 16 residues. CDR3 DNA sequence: TGTGCCAGCAGCAAAAACCCAGCGGGGGGGGCAGATACGCAGTATTTT. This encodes CASSKNPAGGADTQYF.

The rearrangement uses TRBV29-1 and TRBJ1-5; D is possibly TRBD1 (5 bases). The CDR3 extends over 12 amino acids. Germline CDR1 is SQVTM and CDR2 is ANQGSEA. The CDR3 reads CGIGGVNQPQHF. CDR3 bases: TGCGGTATCGGGGGGGTTAATCAGCCCCAGCATTTT.

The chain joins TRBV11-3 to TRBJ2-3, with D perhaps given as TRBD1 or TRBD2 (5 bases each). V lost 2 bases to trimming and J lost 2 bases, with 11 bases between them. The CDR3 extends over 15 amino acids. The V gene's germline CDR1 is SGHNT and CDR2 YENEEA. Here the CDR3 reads CASSLTGAPTDTQYF. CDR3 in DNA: TGTGCCAGCAGCTTAACCGGGGCGCCCACAGATACGCAGTATTTT.

The CDR3 nucleotides read TGCGCCAGCAGCTTGGACGGGGACCCGAACACTGAAGCTTTCTTT. This sequence encodes CASSLDGDPNTEAFF. The V call is TRBV5-1, the J call TRBJ1-1, with a tentative D call TRBD1 (5 bases). CDR1 SGHRS and CDR2 YFSETQ come from the germline V gene. CDR3 length: 15 amino acids. The V end lost 0 bases, the J end lost 1 base, and 10 bases lay between the germline ends.

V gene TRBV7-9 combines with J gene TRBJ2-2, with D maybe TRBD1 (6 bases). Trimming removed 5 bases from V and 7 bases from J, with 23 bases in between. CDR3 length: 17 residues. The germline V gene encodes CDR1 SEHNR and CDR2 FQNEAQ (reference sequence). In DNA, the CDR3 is TGTGCCAGCAGCGGAACTTGGGGGCAGCTATCGGGCGGGGAGCTGTTTTTT. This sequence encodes CASSGTWGQLSGGELFF. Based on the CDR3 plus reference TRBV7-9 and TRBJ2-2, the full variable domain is DTGVSQNPRHKITKRGQNVTFRCDPISEHNRLYWYRQTLGQGPEFLTYFQNEAQLEKSRLLSDRFSAERPKGSFSTLEIQRTEQGDSAMYLCASSGTWGQLSGGELFFGEGSRLTVL.

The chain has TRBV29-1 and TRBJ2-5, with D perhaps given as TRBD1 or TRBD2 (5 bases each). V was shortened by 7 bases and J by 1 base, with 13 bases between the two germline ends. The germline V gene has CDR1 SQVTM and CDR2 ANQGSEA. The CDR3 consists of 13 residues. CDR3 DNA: TGCAGCGACATTGGGACGGCCCAAGAGACCCAGTACTTC. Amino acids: CSDIGTAQETQYF.

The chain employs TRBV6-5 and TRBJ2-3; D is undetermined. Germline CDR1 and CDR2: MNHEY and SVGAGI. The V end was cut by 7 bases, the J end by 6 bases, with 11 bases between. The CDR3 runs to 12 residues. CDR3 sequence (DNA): TGTGCCAGCATTGGGAATTCCGATACGCAGTATTTT. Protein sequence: CASIGNSDTQYF.

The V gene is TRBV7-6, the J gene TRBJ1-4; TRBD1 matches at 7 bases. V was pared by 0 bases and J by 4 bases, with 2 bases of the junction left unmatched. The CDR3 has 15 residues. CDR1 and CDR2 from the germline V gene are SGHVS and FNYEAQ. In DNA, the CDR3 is TGTGCCAGCAGCTTAGCGGGGGACAGTAATGAAAAACTGTTTTTT. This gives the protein CASSLAGDSNEKLFF.

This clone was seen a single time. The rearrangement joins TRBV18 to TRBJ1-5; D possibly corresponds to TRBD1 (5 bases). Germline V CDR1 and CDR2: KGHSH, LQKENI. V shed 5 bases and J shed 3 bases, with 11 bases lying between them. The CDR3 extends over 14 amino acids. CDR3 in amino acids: CASSSGGNNQPQHF. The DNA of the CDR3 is TGTGCCAGCTCATCCGGGGGGAACAATCAGCCCCAGCATTTT.

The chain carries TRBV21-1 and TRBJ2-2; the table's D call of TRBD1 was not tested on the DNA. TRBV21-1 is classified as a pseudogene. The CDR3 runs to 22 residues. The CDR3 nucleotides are TGTGCCAGCAGCAAATTCCCCCCGAAGAACTACAGAGGGGGCGAGAACACCGGGGAGCTGTTTTTT. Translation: CASSKFPPKNYRGGENTGELFF.

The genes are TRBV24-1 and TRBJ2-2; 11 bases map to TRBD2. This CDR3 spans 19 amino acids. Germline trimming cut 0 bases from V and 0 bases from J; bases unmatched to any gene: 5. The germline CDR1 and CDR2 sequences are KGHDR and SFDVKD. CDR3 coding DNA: TGTGCCACCAGTGATTTGCCTAGCGGGGGGCTCACGAACACCGGGGAGCTGTTTTTT. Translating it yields CATSDLPSGGLTNTGELFF.

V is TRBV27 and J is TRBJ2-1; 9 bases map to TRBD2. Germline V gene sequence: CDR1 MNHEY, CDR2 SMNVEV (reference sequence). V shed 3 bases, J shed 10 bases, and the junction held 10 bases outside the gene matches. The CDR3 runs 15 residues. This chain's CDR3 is CASSFVSGGRGEQFF. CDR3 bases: TGTGCCAGCAGTTTTGTTAGCGGGGGCCGAGGGGAGCAGTTCTTC.

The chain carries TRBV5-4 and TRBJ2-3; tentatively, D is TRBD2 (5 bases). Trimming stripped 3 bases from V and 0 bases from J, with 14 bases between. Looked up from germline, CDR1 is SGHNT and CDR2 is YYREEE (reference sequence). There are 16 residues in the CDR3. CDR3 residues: CASSSKGLASTDTQYF. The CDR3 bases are TGTGCCAGCAGCTCCAAGGGTCTAGCCAGCACAGATACGCAGTATTTT.

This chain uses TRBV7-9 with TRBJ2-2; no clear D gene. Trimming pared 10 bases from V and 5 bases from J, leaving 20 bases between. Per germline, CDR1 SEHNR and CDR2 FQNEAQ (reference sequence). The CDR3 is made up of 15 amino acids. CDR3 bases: TGTGCCAACCAGAACGACGGATTCGGTACCGGGGAGCTGTTTTTT. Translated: CANQNDGFGTGELFF. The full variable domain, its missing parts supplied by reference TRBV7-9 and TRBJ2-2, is DTGVSQNPRHKITKRGQNVTFRCDPISEHNRLYWYRQTLGQGPEFLTYFQNEAQLEKSRLLSDRFSAERPKGSFSTLEIQRTEQGDSAMYLCANQNDGFGTGELFFGEGSRLTVL.

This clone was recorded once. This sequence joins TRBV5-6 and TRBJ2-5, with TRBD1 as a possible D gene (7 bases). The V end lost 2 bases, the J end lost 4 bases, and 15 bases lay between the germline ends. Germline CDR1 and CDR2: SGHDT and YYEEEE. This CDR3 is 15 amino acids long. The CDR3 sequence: CASSFNRGAGETQYF. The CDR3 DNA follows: TGTGCCAGCAGCTTTAACAGGGGAGCGGGAGAGACCCAGTACTTC.

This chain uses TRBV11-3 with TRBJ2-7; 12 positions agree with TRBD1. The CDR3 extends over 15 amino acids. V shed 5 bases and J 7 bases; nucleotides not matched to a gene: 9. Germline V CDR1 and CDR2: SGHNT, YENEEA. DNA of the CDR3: TGTGCCAGCAGCCGCTCGGGACAGGGGGCGCCTGAGCAGTACTTC. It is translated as CASSRSGQGAPEQYF.

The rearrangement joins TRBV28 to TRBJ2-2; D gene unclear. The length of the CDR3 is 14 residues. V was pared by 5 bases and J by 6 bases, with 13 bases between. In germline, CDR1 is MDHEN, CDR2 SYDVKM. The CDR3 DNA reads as TGTGCCAGCAGTCCCTGGGTCGGCCCCGGGGAGCTGTTTTTT. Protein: CASSPWVGPGELFF.

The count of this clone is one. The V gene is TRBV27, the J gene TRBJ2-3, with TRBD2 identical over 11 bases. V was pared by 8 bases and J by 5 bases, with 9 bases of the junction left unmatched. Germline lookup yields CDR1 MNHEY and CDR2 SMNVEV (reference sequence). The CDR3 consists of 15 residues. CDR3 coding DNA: TGTGCCAGCCGCCCGACTAGCGGGGAGTTAGATACGCAGTATTTT. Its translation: CASRPTSGELDTQYF.